This is a list of T cell receptor beta chains from one sample in a study of brain T cells in children with intractable seizures. Profiling relied on immunoSEQ multiplex PCR, and the TCRdb table lists in-frame clones only, not all of them. Among hundreds of thousands of clones listed, nearly 95% were seen once. Sample: peripheral blood, taken more than 4 months after surgery. These receptors were obtained from a boy less than two years old with tuberous sclerosis and intractable seizures. CDR3s include the opening cysteine and the closing phenylalanine or tryptophan. D genes are given only for firm matches. Rows give clone size only sometimes, using once, few, many, or a class for an expanded clone.

V gene	D gene	clone size	J gene	CDR3 protein	CDR3 DNA
TRBV27	TRBD2	.	TRBJ2-1	CASSRRLAGGYNEQFF	TGTGCCAGCAGCCGCCGACTAGCGGGAGGTTACAATGAGCAGTTCTTC
TRBV5-6	.	.	TRBJ2-7	CASSSGTSEQYF	TGTGCCAGCAGCTCCGGGACGTCTGAGCAGTACTTC
TRBV12-3/TRBV12-4	.	.	TRBJ1-2	CASSLGNSRYTF	TGTGCCAGCAGTTTGGGGAACAGCCGCTACACCTTC
TRBV25-1	TRBD2	.	TRBJ2-3	CASRSGGASTDTQYF	TGTGCCAGCAGGAGCGGGGGAGCTAGCACAGATACGCAGTATTTT
TRBV7-9	.	.	TRBJ1-2	CASSIDRGYTF	TGTGCCAGCAGCATTGATCGGGGCTACACCTTC
TRBV2	.	.	TRBJ1-4	CASTGANEKLFF	TGTGCCAGCACGGGGGCCAATGAAAAACTGTTTTTT
TRBV11-3	TRBD1	.	TRBJ1-6	CASSLVFDRGRDPPPLHF	TGTGCCAGCAGCTTAGTATTCGACAGGGGGCGCGATCCTCCACCCCTCCACTTT
TRBV5-4	TRBD2	.	TRBJ2-1	CASSFSGRIDNEQFF	TGTGCCAGCAGCTTTAGCGGGAGGATTGATAATGAGCAGTTCTTC
TRBV7-9	TRBD1	.	TRBJ1-1	CASSLVGQGNTEAFF	TGTGCCAGCAGCTTAGTGGGACAGGGGAACACTGAAGCTTTCTTT
TRBV28	TRBD1	.	TRBJ1-1	CASSHDRAVSEAFF	TGTGCCAGCAGTCATGACAGGGCAGTATCCGAAGCTTTCTTT
TRBV2	TRBD2	.	TRBJ2-7	CASSYWGGDEQYF	TGTGCCAGCAGTTACTGGGGAGGGGACGAGCAGTACTTC
TRBV30	TRBD1	once	TRBJ1-1	CAWSNGQANTEAFF	TGTGCCTGGAGTAATGGACAGGCTAACACTGAAGCTTTCTTT
TRBV10-2	.	few	TRBJ2-1	CASSEPRRGNEQFF	TGCGCCAGCAGTGAGCCCAGGAGGGGCAATGAGCAGTTCTTC
TRBV5-1	.	.	TRBJ2-7	CASSLEGGGPREQYF	TGCGCCAGCAGCTTGGAGGGGGGAGGGCCGCGGGAGCAGTACTTC
TRBV28	.	.	TRBJ2-2	CASSLYGNTGELFF	TGTGCCAGCAGTTTATACGGGAACACCGGGGAGCTGTTTTTT
TRBV30	.	once	TRBJ2-1	CAWSTHLRPPYNEQFF	TGTGCCTGGAGTACCCACCTTCGGCCACCCTACAATGAGCAGTTCTTC
TRBV5-8	.	once	TRBJ2-3	CASSTTRGPYTQYF	TGTGCCAGCAGCACCACAAGAGGCCCGTATACGCAGTATTTT
TRBV5-1	TRBD2	.	TRBJ2-5	CASSLGGTSGSQETQYF	TGCGCCAGCAGCTTGGGTGGGACTAGCGGGAGCCAAGAGACCCAGTACTTC
TRBV4-1	TRBD2	.	TRBJ2-7	CASSQVGAGGTYEQYF	TGCGCCAGCAGCCAAGTAGGAGCGGGAGGAACCTACGAGCAGTACTTC
TRBV24-1	TRBD2	.	TRBJ2-1	CATSIAGTGNEQFF	TGTGCCACCAGTATAGCGGGGACGGGCAATGAGCAGTTCTTC
TRBV27	.	.	TRBJ1-2	CASRQGGYTF	TGTGCCAGCAGACAGGGTGGCTACACCTTC
TRBV6-5	.	.	TRBJ1-1	CASSYSWTVNTEAFF	TGTGCCAGCAGTTACTCGTGGACGGTGAACACTGAAGCTTTCTTT
TRBV7-9	.	.	TRBJ2-1	CASSLAANEQFF	TGTGCCAGCAGCTTAGCGGCCAATGAGCAGTTCTTC
TRBV14	.	.	TRBJ2-1	CASSQGSTSYNEQFF	TGTGCCAGCAGCCAAGGCTCGACCTCCTACAATGAGCAGTTCTTC
TRBV28	.	.	TRBJ1-2	CASSFLRWGYTF	TGTGCCAGCAGTTTCCTACGGTGGGGCTACACCTTC